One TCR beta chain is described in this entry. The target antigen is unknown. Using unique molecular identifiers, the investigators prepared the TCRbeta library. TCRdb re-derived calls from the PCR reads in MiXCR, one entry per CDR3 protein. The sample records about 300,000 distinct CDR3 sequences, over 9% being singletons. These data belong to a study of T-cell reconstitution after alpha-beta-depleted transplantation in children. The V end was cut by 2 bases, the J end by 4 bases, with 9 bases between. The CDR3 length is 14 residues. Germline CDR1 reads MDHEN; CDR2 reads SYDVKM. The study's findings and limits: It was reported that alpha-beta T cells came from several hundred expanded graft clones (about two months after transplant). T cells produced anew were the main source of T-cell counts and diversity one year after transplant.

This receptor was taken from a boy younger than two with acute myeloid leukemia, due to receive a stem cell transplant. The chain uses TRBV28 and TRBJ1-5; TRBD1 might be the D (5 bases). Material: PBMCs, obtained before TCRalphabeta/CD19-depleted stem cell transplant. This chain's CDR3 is CASSLQGLNQPQHF. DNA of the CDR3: TGTGCCAGCAGTTTACAGGGACTTAATCAGCCCCAGCATTTT. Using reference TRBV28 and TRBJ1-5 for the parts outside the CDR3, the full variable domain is DVKVTQSSRYLVKRTGEKVFLECVQDMDHENMFWYRQDPGLGLRLIYFSYDVKMKEKGDIPEGYSVSREKKERFSLILESASTNQTSMYLCASSLQGLNQPQHFGDGTRLSIL.